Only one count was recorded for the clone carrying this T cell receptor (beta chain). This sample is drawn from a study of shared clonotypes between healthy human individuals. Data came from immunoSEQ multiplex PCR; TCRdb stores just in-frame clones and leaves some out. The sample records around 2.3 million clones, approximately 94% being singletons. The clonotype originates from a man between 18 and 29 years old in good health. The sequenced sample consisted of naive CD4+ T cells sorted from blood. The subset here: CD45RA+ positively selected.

In DNA form, the CDR3 reads TGTGCCAGCAGTTACTTTAGTCTAGCGGGCACCGGGGAGCTGTTTTTT. It is translated as CASSYFSLAGTGELFF. The chain has TRBV6-5 and TRBJ2-2; 8 nucleotides match TRBD2. This CDR3 contains 16 residues. Losses at the gene ends were 1 base for V and 4 bases for J; bases not matched to a gene: 5. Germline loops: CDR1 MNHEY, CDR2 SVGAGI.